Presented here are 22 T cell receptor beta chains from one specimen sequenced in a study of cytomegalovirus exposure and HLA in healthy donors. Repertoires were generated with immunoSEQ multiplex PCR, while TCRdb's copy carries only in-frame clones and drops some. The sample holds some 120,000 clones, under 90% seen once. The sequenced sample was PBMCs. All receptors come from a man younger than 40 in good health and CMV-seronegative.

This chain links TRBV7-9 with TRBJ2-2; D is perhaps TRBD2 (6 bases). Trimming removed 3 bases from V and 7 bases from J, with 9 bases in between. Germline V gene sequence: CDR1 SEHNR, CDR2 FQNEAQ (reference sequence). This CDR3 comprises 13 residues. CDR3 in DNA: TGTGCCAGCAGCTTGGAGGGGCTCGGGGAGCTGTTTTTT. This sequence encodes CASSLEGLGELFF.

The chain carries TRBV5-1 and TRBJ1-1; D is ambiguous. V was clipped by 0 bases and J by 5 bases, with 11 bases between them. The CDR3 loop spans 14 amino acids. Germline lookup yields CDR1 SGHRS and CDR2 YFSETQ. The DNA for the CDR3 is TGCGCCAGCAGCTTGGATTGGGGAGTGACTGAAGCTTTCTTT. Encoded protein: CASSLDWGVTEAFF.

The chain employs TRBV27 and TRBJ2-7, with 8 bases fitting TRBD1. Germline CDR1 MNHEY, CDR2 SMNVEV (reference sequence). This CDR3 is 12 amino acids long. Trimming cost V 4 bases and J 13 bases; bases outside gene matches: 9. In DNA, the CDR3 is TGTGCCAGCAGTTATCGACAGGGGCCTGTTTACTTC. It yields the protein CASSYRQGPVYF.

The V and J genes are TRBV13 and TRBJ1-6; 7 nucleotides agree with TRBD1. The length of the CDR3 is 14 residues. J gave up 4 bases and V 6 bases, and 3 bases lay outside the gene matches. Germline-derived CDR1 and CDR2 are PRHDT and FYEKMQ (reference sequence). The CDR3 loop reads CASRPGQYNSPLHF. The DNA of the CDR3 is TGTGCCAGCAGGCCGGGACAGTATAATTCACCCCTCCACTTT.

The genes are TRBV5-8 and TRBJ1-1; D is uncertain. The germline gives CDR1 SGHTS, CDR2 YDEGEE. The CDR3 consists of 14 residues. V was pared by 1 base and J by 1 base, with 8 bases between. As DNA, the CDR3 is TGTGCCAGCAGCTTGAGAACAGCGAACACTGAAGCTTTCTTT. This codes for CASSLRTANTEAFF.

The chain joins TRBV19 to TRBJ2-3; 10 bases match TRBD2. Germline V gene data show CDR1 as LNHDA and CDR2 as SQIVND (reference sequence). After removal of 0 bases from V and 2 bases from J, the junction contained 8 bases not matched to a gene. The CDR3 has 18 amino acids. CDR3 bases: TGTGCCAGTAGTATAGACTCCGTAGCGGGGGGACTCACAGATACGCAGTATTTT. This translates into CASSIDSVAGGLTDTQYF.

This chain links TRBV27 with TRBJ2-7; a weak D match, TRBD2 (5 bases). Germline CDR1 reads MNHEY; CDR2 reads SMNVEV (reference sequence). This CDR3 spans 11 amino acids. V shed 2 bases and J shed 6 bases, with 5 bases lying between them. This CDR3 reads CASSLGGEQYF. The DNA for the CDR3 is TGTGCCAGCAGTTTAGGAGGCGAGCAGTACTTC.

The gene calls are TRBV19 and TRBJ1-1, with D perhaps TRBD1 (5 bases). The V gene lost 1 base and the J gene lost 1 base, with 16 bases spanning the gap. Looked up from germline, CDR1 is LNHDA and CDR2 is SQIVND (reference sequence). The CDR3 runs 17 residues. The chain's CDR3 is CASSIVGARVKNTEAFF. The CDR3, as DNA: TGTGCCAGTAGTATAGTTGGGGCCAGGGTAAAGAACACTGAAGCTTTCTTT.

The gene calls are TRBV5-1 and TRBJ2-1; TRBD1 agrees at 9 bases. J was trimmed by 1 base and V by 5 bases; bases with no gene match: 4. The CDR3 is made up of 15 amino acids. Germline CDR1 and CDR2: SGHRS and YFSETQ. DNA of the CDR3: TGCGCCAGCAGGACGGGGACAGGGTCCTACAATGAGCAGTTCTTC. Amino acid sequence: CASRTGTGSYNEQFF.

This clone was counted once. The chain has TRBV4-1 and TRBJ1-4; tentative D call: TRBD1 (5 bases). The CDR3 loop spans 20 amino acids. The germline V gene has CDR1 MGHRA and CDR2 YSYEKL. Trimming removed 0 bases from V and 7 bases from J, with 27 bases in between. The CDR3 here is CASSQEGPRQRTERVEKLFF. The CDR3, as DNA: TGCGCCAGCAGCCAAGAAGGACCGAGACAGAGGACCGAACGGGTTGAAAAACTGTTTTTT.

Here the CDR3 reads CASMGAVFSGNTIYF. The CDR3, as DNA: TGTGCCAGTATGGGGGCTGTCTTCTCTGGAAACACCATATATTTT. This chain joins TRBV19 and TRBJ1-3; a weak D match, TRBD1 (6 bases). Germline assignment: CDR1 LNHDA and CDR2 SQIVND (reference sequence). The CDR3 spans 15 residues. Trimming removed 7 bases at V and 0 bases at J, with 13 bases between.

The CDR3 sequence is CASSIPGTSGEDTQYF. For the CDR3, the DNA is TGTGCCAGCAGCATCCCCGGGACTAGCGGGGAGGATACGCAGTATTTT. This chain links TRBV9 with TRBJ2-3; 13 positions agree with TRBD2. This CDR3 is built from 16 residues. Germline CDR1 is SGDLS and CDR2 is YYNGEE. Unmatched junction bases numbered 8, after V lost 4 bases and J lost 6 bases.

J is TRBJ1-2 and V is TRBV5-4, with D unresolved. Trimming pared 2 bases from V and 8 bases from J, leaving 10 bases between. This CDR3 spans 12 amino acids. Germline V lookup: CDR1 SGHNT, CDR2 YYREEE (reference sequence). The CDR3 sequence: CASSFGDAGYTF. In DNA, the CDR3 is TGTGCCAGCAGCTTCGGGGATGCGGGCTACACCTTC.

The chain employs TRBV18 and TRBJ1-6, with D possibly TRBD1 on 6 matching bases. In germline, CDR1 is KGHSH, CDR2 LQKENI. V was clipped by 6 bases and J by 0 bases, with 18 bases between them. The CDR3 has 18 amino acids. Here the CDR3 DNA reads TGTGCCAGCTCCCGACTGACAGGTCCGAGCTCCTATAATTCACCCCTCCACTTT. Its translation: CASSRLTGPSSYNSPLHF.

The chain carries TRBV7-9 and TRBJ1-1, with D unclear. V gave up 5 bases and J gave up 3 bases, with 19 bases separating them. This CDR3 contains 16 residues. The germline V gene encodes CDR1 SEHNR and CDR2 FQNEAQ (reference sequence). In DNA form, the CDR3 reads TGTGCCAGCAGCCCACCCTCGGGAGGACTGTACACTGAAGCTTTCTTT. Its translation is CASSPPSGGLYTEAFF. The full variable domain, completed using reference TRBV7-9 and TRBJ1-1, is DTGVSQNPRHKITKRGQNVTFRCDPISEHNRLYWYRQTLGQGPEFLTYFQNEAQLEKSRLLSDRFSAERPKGSFSTLEIQRTEQGDSAMYLCASSPPSGGLYTEAFFGQGTRLTVV.

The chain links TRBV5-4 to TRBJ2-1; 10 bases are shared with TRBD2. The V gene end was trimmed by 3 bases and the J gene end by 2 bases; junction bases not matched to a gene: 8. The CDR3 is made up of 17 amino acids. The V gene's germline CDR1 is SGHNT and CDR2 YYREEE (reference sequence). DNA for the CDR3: TGTGCCAGCAGCTCGCAACTCGGGACTAGCGCCTACAATGAGCAGTTCTTC. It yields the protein CASSSQLGTSAYNEQFF.

CDR3 region: CASSQDGLQVKSTEAFF. CDR3 in DNA: TGTGCCAGCAGCCAGGACGGACTACAGGTCAAGAGCACTGAAGCTTTCTTT. The rearrangement uses TRBV7-8 and TRBJ1-1; the D gene is possibly TRBD1 (5 bases). Trimming shortened V by 5 bases and J by 4 bases, and 23 bases separated the two germline ends. The length of the CDR3 is 17 residues. CDR1 is SGHVS, CDR2 FQNEAQ, per germline.

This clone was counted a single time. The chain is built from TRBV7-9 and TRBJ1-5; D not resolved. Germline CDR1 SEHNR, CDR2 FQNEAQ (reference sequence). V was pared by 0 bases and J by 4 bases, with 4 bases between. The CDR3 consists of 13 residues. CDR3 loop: CASSLAENQPQHF. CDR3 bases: TGTGCCAGCAGCTTAGCGGAGAATCAGCCCCAGCATTTT.

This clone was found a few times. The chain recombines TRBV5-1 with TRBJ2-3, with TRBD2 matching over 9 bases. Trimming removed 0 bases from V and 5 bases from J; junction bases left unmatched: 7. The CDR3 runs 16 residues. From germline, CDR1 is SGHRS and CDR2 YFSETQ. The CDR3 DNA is TGCGCCAGCAGCTTGGAGGCGGGGGGGCCAGGAGATACGCAGTATTTT. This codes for CASSLEAGGPGDTQYF.

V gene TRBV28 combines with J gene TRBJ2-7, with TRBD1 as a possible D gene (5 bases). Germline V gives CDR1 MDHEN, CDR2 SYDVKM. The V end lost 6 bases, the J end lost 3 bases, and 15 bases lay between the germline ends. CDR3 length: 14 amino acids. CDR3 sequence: CASRSTGIIYEQYF. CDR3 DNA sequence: TGTGCCAGCAGGAGTACAGGCATTATCTACGAGCAGTACTTC.

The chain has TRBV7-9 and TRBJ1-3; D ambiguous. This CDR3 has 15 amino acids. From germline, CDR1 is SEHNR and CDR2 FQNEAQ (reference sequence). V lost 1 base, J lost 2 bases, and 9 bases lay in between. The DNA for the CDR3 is TGTGCCAGCAGCTTAGGAACGGTTCCTGGAAACACCATATATTTT. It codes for CASSLGTVPGNTIYF.

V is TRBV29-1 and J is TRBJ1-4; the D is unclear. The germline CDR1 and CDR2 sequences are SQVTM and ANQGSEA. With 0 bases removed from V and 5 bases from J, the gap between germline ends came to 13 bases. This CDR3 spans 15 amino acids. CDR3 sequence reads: CSVEDNDTGNEKLFF. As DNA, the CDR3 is TGCAGCGTTGAAGACAACGACACGGGGAATGAAAAACTGTTTTTT.